This TCR beta chain comes out of a study of cytomegalovirus exposure and HLA in healthy donors. Turning to the study itself: The 120 or so validation repertoires used a platform that matched the one used for the 550 to 800 first-cohort repertoires, as a later analysis reported. Study results and caveats: While the bulk of TCR sequences proved rare, some public TCRs turned up in many donors. The authors confirmed in vitro that a few CMV-associated chains were specific for CMV antigens.

The germline gives CDR1 MNHNY, CDR2 SVGAGI (reference sequence). V lost 6 bases to trimming and J lost 4 bases; unmatched junction nucleotides: 2. The length of the CDR3 is 13 residues. As for this clone: Antigen specificity is unknown.

The data were produced by immunoSEQ multiplex PCR, yet TCRdb's version contains in-frame clones alone and is incomplete. The sample lists under 200,000 clones, 90% to 97% occurring once. The V call is TRBV6-6, the J call TRBJ2-5; 10 nucleotides align to TRBD2. Sequenced: PBMCs. The TCR originated in a woman in her late teens or twenties in good health and CMV-seronegative. CDR3 in DNA: TGTGCCAGCAGCAGGACTAGCGGAGAGACCCAGTACTTC. Amino acid sequence: CASSRTSGETQYF.